The clone carrying this T cell receptor (beta chain) was seen repeatedly, ten times or more. Its antigen is not identified. The data belong to a study of T cells in Graves' hyperthyroidism and ophthalmopathy. Study-wide points: Ophthalmopathy was identified by the model a median approximately 6.9 months ahead of onset.

Patients between 18 and 65 years old had hyperthyroidism, newly diagnosed and lasting under 2 months. Patients were excluded for uncontrolled infection, other autoimmune disease, pregnancy or lactation. Before ophthalmopathy appeared, progressors gave blood at initial hyperthyroidism diagnosis. Authors of the study amplified TCR beta CDR3 regions from RNA transcripts. The TCR CDR3 first-round RT-PCR relied on the HTBI primer set. TCRdb reprocessed the multiplex PCR reads with MiXCR, giving one entry per CDR3 protein. The data show some 270,000 distinct CDR3 sequences, with 13% seen just once and roughly 8.5% held by the top ten. The clonotype was recovered from a woman under 40 with Graves' hyperthyroidism that later progressed to Graves' ophthalmopathy. The sample was blood.

CDR3 residues: CASSLDSGSYEQYF. The CDR3 DNA reads TGTGCCAGCAGCTTAGATAGCGGGAGTTACGAGCAGTACTTC. The V and J genes are TRBV7-2 and TRBJ2-7, with 9 bases identical to TRBD2. Trimming took 1 base from V and 4 from J; bases not matched to a gene: 2. The CDR3 consists of 14 residues. CDR1 is SGHTA, CDR2 FQGNSA, per germline.